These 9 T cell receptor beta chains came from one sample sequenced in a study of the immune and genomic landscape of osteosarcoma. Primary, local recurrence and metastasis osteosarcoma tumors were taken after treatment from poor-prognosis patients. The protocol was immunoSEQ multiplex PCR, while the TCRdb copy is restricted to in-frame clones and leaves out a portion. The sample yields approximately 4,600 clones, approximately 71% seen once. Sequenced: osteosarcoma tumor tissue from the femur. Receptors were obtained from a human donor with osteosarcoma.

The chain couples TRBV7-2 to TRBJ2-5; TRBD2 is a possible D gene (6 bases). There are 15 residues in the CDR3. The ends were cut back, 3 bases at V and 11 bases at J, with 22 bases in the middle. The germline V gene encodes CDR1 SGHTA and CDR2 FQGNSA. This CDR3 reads CASSFDAPGGREQYF. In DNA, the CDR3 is TGTGCCAGCAGCTTTGACGCACCCGGAGGGCGAGAGCAGTACTTC.

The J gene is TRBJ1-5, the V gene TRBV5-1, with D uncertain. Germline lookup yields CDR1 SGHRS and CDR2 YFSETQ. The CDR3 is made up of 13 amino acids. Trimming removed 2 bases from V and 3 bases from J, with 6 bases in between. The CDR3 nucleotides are TGCGCCAGCAGCTTAGGGATCAATCAGCCCCAGCATTTT. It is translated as CASSLGINQPQHF.

The CDR3 loop is CASSQSRWGLSGNTIYF. CDR3 nucleotides: TGCGCCAGCAGCCAATCCCGTTGGGGGTTATCTGGAAACACCATATATTTT. The genes are TRBV4-1 and TRBJ1-3; TRBD1 is a possible D gene (5 bases). V lost 2 bases to trimming and J lost 1 base, with 15 bases between them. The V gene's germline CDR1 is MGHRA and CDR2 YSYEKL. CDR3 length equals 17 residues.

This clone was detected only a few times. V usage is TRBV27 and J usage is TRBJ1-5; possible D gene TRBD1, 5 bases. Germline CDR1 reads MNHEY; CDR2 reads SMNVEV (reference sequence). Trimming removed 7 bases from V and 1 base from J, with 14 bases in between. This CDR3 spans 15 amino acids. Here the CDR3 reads CASKIRDLSNQPQHF. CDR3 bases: TGTGCCAGCAAAATACGGGACTTGAGCAATCAGCCCCAGCATTTT.

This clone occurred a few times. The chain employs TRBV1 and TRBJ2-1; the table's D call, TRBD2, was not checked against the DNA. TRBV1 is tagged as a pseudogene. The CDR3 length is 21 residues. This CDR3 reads CTSSQDRSKHCLADLYNEQFF. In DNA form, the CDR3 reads TGCACCAGCAGCCAAGATCGATCGAAGCACTGTTTAGCGGATTTATACAATGAGCAGTTCTTC.

CDR3 nucleotides: TGTGCCAGCAGCCCCTCCGATGAAGCTTTCTTT. Residues: CASSPSDEAFF. The V call is TRBV11-2, the J call TRBJ1-1; no clear D. Trimming removed 5 bases at V and 7 bases at J, with 8 bases between. The germline gives CDR1 SGHAT, CDR2 FQNNGV. This CDR3 has 11 residues. Filled out from reference TRBV11-2 and TRBJ1-1, the complete variable domain reads EAGVAQSPRYKIIEKRQSVAFWCNPISGHATLYWYQQILGQGPKLLIQFQNNGVVDDSQLPKDRFSAERLKGVDSTLKIQPAKLEDSAVYLCASSPSDEAFFGQGTRLTVV.

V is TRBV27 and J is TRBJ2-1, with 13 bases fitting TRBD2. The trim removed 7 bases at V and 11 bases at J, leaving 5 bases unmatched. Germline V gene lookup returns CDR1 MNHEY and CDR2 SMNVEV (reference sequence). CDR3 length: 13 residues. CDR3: CASTGTSGAKQFF. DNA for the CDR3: TGTGCCAGCACCGGGACTAGCGGGGCCAAGCAGTTCTTC.

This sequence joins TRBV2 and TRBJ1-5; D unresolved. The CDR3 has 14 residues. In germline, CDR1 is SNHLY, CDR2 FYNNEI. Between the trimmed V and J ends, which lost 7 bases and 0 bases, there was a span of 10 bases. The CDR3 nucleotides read TGTGCCAGCACCAGAAGGAATAGCAATCAGCCCCAGCATTTT. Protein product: CASTRRNSNQPQHF.

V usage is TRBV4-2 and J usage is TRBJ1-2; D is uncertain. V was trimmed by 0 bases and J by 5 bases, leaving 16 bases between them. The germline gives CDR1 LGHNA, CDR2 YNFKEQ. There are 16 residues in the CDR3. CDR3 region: CASSQDLGPVGYGYTF. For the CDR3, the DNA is TGTGCCAGCAGCCAAGATCTCGGGCCCGTAGGGTATGGCTACACCTTC.